This TCR beta chain was sequenced for a study of T cells after somatic rescue of genetic block (dated by TCRdb to about 2020). Context from the whole study: The study assessed how robust, over the long term, a T-cell system was when the system had developed through somatic rescue of a genetic block in T-cell development.

The protocol used for the library was the immunoSEQ multiplex PCR assay. TCRdb took this table from immuneACCESS and kept in-frame rearrangements with V and J called. Such tables lack part of the clones; where checked against another copy, unresolved V genes explain under half of the gap, and the rest is unexplained. Recorded for this sample are approximately 9,800 clones; just under 75% of them occurred a single time. The leading ten clones occupy roughly 22% of the sample. As concerns this clone: The antigen it recognizes is unknown. No base-level quality is on record; no much larger clone is a single base apart.

Trimming takes 3 bases from V and 6 bases from J, and the germline ends sit 12 bases apart. Including cysteine and phenylalanine, the CDR3 has 13 amino acids. The entry retains the CDR3 DNA only, 39 bases that are in frame from base 1. The germline V gene (reference sequence) gives CDR1 as LNHDA and CDR2 as SQIVND. The TCR was taken from a boy aged 5-17 years. The chain joins TRBV19 to TRBJ2-7; the D match is possibly TRBD1 or TRBD2, with 5 bases aligned in each. Sequenced material: peripheral blood mononuclear cells (PBMCs). DNA sequence: TGTGCCAGTAGTATCGCTGCAGGGAGCGAGCAGTACTTC. This encodes CASSIAAGSEQYF.